Listed below are T cell receptor beta chains from one sample, sequenced in a study of blood T cell repertoires in COVID-19. The table came from immunoSEQ multiplex PCR; TCRdb's copy has only in-frame clones and leaves some out. The data show fewer than 95,000 clones, with 87% seen just once and around 14% held by the top ten. Sequencing input: peripheral blood. The receptors derive from a male donor with acute or convalescent COVID-19. Each CDR3 is given with its conserved first and last residue.

TRBV19	TRBJ1-6	CASRGGFSPLHF
TRBV5-6	TRBJ1-2	CASSLDTNYGYTF
TRBV6-5	TRBJ2-5	CASSRGRVQETQYF
TRBV5-6	TRBJ2-7	CASSLREGEQYF
TRBV7-9	TRBJ2-5	CASSLSGQGQETQYF
TRBV6-7	TRBJ1-3	CASSYSGREPGNTIYF
TRBV5-1	TRBJ2-5	CASNRDSQETQYF
TRBV10-3	TRBJ2-5	CAIRGGQGREETQYF
TRBV4-2	TRBJ1-5	CASSQNRGPNQPQHF
TRBV13	TRBJ1-1	CASSLGRDRNTEAFF
TRBV2	TRBJ2-7	CATAGTGAYEQYF
TRBV10-3	TRBJ2-7	CAIRNGQGAFDEQYF
TRBV7-2	TRBJ1-1	CASSAQGRTEAFF
TRBV27	TRBJ1-5	CASSPDRGFGPQHF
TRBV6-1	TRBJ1-1	CASSVIGGGMNTEAFF
TRBV5-6	TRBJ2-2	CASSLEQGATGELFF
TRBV5-4	TRBJ2-3	CASSPPSGGTDTQYF
TRBV1	TRBJ1-5	CTSSHGTGGSNQPQHF
TRBV3-1/TRBV3-2	TRBJ2-7	CASSQDGLALYEQYF
TRBV20-1	TRBJ1-1	CSASDTEAFF
TRBV10-1	TRBJ1-1	CASSDPGTGAAEAFF
TRBV11-3	TRBJ2-7	CASSPGGQSPTYEQYF
TRBV13	TRBJ2-5	CASSSAQRGVQETQYF